This T cell receptor (beta chain) was documented in a study of blood T cell repertoires in COVID-19. Generated by immunoSEQ multiplex PCR, the TCRdb table keeps only in-frame clones and is missing some. Among 160,000 or so clones listed, about 81% were seen once. This CDR3 is built from 15 residues. The J segment lost 1 base and the V segment lost 6 bases, leaving 8 bases of the junction unmatched. From germline, CDR1 is SNHLY and CDR2 FYNNEI. The source of this sequence is a man aged 55 to 70 with active or convalescent COVID-19. The V gene is TRBV2, the J gene TRBJ1-1; 7 nucleotides agree with TRBD1. Sequenced input: peripheral blood. In DNA, the CDR3 is TGTGCCAGCAGATCCCGGACAGGAGGGAACACTGAAGCTTTCTTT. Its protein is CASRSRTGGNTEAFF.